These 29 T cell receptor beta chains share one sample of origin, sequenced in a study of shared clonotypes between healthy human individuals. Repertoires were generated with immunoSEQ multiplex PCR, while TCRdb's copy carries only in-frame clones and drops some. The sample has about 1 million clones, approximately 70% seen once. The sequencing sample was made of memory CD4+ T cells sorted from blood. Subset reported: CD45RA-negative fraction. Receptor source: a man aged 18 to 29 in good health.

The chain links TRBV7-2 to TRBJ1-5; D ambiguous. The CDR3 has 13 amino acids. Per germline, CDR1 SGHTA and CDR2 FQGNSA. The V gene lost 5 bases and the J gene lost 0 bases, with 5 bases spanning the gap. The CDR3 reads CASSRDSNQPQHF. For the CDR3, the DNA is TGTGCCAGCAGCCGAGATAGCAATCAGCCCCAGCATTTT. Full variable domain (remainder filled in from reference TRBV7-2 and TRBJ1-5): GAGVSQSPSNKVTEKGKDVELRCDPISGHTALYWYRQSLGQGLEFLIYFQGNSAPDKSGLPSDRFSAERTGGSVSTLTIQRTQQEDSAVYLCASSRDSNQPQHFGDGTRLSIL.

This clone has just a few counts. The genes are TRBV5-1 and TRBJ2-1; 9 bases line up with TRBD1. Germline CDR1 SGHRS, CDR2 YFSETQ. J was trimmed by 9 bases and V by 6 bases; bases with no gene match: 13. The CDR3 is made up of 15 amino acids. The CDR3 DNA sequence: TGCGCCAGCACCCCCGGGACAGGGTCTCATAGTGAGCAGTTCTTC. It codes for CASTPGTGSHSEQFF.

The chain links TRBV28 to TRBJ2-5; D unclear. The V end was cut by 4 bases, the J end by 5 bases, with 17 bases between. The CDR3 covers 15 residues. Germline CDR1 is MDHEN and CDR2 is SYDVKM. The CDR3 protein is CASSSDSGVGETQYF. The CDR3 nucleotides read TGTGCCAGCAGTTCCGACTCCGGCGTCGGGGAGACCCAGTACTTC.

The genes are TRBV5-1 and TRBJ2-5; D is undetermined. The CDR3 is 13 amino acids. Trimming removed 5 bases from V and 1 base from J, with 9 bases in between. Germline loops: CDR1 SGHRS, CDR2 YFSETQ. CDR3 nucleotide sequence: TGCGCCAGCAGTGGACCCACCCAAGAGACCCAGTACTTC. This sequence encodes CASSGPTQETQYF.

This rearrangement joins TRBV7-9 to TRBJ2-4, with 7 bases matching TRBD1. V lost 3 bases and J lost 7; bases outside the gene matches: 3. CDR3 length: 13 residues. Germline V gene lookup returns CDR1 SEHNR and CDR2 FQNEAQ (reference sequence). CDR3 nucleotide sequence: TGTGCCAGCAGCTTTCGACAGGGTAACATTCAGTACTTC. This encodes CASSFRQGNIQYF.

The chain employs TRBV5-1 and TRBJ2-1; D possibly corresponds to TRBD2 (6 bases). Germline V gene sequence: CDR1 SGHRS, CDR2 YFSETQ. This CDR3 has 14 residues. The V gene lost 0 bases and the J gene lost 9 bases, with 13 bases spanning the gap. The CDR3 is CASSLDGSYAEQFF. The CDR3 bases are TGCGCCAGCAGCTTGGACGGGAGCTACGCTGAGCAGTTCTTC.

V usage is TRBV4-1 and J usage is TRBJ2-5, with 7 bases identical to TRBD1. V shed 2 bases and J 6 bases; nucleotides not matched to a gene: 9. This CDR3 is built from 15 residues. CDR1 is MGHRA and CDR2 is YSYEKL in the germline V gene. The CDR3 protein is CASSQLKGGAKTQYF. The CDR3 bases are TGCGCCAGCAGCCAACTTAAAGGGGGCGCAAAGACCCAGTACTTC.

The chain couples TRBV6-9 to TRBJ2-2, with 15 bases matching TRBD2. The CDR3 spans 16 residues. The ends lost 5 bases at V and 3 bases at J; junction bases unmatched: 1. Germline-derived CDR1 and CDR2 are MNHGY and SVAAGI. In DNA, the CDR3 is TGTGCCAGCAGTCGGACTAGCGGGAGGGACACCGGGGAGCTGTTTTTT. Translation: CASSRTSGRDTGELFF.

The CDR3 spells CASSLGRESYEQYF. CDR3 coding DNA: TGCGCCAGCAGCCTCGGGCGGGAATCCTACGAGCAGTACTTC. The chain combines TRBV4-3 with TRBJ2-7, with D possibly TRBD2 on 6 matching bases. The CDR3 length is 14 residues. Germline V gene data show CDR1 as LGHNA and CDR2 as YSLEER. The ends were cut back, 4 bases at V and 1 base at J, with 11 bases in the middle.

CDR3 sequence (DNA): TGTGCCAGCAGTACCCAGGGCGGATCCTACAATGAGCAGTTCTTC. Its translation is CASSTQGGSYNEQFF. The chain uses TRBV6-1 and TRBJ2-1; possibly TRBD1 for D (5 bases). The germline gives CDR1 MNHNS, CDR2 SASEGT. The CDR3 covers 15 residues. V gave up 5 bases and J gave up 1 base, with 12 bases separating them.

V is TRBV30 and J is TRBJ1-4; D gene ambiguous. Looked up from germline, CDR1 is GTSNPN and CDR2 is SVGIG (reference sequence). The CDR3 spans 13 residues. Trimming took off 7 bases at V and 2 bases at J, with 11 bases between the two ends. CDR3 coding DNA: TGTGCCTACACAGAATGGACTAATGAAAAACTGTTTTTT. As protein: CAYTEWTNEKLFF.

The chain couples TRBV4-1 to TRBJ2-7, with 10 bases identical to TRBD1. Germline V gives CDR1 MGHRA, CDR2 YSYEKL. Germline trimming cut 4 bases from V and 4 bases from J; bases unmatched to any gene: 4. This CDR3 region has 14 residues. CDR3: CASSLRTGGYEQYF. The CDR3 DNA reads TGCGCCAGCAGCCTCCGGACAGGGGGGTACGAGCAGTACTTC.

CDR3 DNA sequence: TGTGCCAGCAGTGAAACCCGTTCAAATTGGGCTTTCTTT. It is translated as CASSETRSNWAFF. The V and J genes are TRBV2 and TRBJ1-1; D remains ambiguous. CDR1 SNHLY and CDR2 FYNNEI come from the germline V gene. The V end was cut by 2 bases, the J end by 11 bases, with 15 bases between. The CDR3 is 13 amino acids.

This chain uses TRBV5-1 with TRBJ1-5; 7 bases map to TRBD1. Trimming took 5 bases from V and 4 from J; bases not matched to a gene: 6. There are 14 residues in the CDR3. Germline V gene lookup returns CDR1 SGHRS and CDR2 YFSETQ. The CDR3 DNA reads TGCGCCAGCAGTACGGGACAGAGTAATCAGCCCCAGCATTTT. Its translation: CASSTGQSNQPQHF.

The CDR3 region is CASSEAGHLWTDTQYF. The CDR3 coding sequence is TGTGCCAGCAGCGAAGCGGGACACCTGTGGACAGATACGCAGTATTTT. The gene calls are TRBV9 and TRBJ2-3, with D maybe TRBD2 (7 bases). The CDR3 extends over 16 amino acids. Germline-derived CDR1 and CDR2 are SGDLS and YYNGEE. V lost 3 bases to trimming and J lost 3 bases, with 17 bases between them.

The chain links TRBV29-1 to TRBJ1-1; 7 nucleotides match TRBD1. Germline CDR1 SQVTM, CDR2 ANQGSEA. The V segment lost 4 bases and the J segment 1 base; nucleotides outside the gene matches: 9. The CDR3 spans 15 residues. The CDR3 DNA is TGCAGCGTTGGAGTTGGGACAGCCACGAACACTGAAGCTTTCTTT. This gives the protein CSVGVGTATNTEAFF.

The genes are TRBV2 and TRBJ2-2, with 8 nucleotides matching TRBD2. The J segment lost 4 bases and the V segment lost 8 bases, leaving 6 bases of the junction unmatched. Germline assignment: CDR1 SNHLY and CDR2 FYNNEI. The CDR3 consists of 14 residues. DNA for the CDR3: TGTGCCAGCGTTTACGGGAGGGCCACCGGGGAGCTGTTTTTT. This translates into CASVYGRATGELFF.

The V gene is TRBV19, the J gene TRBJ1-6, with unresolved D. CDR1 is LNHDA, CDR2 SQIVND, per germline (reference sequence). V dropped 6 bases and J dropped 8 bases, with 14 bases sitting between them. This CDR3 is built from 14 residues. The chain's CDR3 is CASSLRAAYSPLHF. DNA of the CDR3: TGTGCCAGTAGCCTACGGGCGGCTTATTCACCCCTCCACTTT.

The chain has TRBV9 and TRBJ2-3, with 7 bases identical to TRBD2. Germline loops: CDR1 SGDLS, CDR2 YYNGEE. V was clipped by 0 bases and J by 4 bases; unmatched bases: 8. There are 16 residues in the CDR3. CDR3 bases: TGTGCCAGCAGCGTAGCTACGGGCGGGAGAGCAGATACGCAGTATTTT. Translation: CASSVATGGRADTQYF.

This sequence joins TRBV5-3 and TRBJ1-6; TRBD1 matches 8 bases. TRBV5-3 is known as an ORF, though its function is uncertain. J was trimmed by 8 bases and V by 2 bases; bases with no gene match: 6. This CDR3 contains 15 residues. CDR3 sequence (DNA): TGTGCCAGAAGCTTACAGGGGGGAATTGATTCACCCCTCCACTTT. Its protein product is CARSLQGGIDSPLHF.

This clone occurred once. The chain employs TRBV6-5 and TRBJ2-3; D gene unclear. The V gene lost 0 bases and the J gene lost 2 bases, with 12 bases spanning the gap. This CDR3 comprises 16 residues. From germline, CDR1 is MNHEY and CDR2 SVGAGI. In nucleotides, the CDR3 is TGTGCCAGCAGTTACTCCTCGGCCCAATCCACAGATACGCAGTATTTT. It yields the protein CASSYSSAQSTDTQYF.

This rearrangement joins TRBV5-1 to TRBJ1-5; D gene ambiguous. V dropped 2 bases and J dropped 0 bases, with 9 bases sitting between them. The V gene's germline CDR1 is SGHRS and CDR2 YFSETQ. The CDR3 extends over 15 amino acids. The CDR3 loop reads CASSFTDPSNQPQHF. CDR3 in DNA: TGCGCCAGCAGCTTTACGGATCCTAGCAATCAGCCCCAGCATTTT. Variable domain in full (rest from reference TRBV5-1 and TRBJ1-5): KAGVTQTPRYLIKTRGQQVTLSCSPISGHRSVSWYQQTPGQGLQFLFEYFSETQRNKGNFPGRFSGRQFSNSRSEMNVSTLELGDSALYLCASSFTDPSNQPQHFGDGTRLSIL.

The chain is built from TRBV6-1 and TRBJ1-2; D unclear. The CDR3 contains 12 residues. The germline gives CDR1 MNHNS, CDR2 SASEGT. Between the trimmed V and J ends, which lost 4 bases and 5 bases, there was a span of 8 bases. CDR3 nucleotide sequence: TGTGCCAGCAGTGTGACGGGTTATGGCTACACCTTC. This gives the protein CASSVTGYGYTF.

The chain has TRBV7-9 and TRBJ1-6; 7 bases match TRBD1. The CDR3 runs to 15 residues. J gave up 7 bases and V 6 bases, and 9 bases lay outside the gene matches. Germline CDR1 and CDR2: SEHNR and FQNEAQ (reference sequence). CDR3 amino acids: CASSPSGTENSPLHF. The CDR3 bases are TGTGCCAGCAGTCCCTCCGGGACAGAAAATTCACCCCTCCACTTT.

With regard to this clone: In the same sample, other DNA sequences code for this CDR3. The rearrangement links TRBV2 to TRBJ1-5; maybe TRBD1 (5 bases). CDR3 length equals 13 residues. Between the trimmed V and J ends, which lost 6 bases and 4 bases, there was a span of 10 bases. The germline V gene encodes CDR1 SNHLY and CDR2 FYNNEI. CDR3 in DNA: TGTGCCAGCAGGGGCGGGGGTAATCAGCCCCAGCATTTT. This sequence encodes CASRGGGNQPQHF.

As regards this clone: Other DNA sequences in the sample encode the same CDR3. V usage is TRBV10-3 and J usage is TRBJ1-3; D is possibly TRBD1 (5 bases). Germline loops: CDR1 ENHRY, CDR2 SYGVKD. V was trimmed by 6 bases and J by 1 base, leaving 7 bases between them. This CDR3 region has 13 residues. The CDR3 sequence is CAIRTASGNTIYF. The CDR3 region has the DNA TGTGCCATCAGGACAGCTTCTGGAAACACCATATATTTT.

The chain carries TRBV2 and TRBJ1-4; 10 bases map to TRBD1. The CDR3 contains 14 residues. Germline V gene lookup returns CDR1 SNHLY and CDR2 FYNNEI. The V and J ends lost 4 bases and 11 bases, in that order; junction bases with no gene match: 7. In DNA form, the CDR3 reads TGTGCCAGCAGTGGGGACAGGGGCTCCTTGAAACTGTTTTTT. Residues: CASSGDRGSLKLFF. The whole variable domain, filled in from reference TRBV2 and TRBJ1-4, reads EPEVTQTPSHQVTQMGQEVILRCVPISNHLYFYWYRQILGQKVEFLVSFYNNEISEKSEIFDDQFSVERPDGSNFTLKIRSTKLEDSAMYFCASSGDRGSLKLFFGSGTQLSVL.

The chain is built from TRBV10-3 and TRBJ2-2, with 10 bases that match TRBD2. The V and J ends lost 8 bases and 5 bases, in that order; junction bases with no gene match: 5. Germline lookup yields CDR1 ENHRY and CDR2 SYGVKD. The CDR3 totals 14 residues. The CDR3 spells CAIASGRFTGELFF. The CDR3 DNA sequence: TGTGCCATCGCTAGCGGGAGATTTACCGGGGAGCTGTTTTTT.

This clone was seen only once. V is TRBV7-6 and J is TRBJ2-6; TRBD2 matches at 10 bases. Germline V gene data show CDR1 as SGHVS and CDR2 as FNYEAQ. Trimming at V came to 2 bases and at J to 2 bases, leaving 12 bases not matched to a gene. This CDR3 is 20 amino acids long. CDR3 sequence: CASSLLAGVHGSPGANVLTF. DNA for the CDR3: TGTGCCAGCAGCTTACTAGCGGGAGTTCACGGTTCCCCTGGGGCCAACGTCCTGACTTTC.